This is a list of T cell receptor beta chains from one sample in a study of cytomegalovirus exposure and HLA in healthy donors. Sequencing was performed with immunoSEQ multiplex PCR; in TCRdb, only in-frame clones are kept and a portion is missing. The sample has almost 85,000 clones, 78% seen once. The sequenced sample was PBMCs. These receptors all stem from a male donor in good health and CMV-seropositive. CDR3s include the opening cysteine and the closing phenylalanine or tryptophan. The D gene is left open where the match is weak. Expanded clones get a size class; other rows say once, few or many, or leave the size out.

j_gene,d_gene,v_gene,abundance,CDR3aa,CDR3nt
TRBJ2-3,TRBD2,TRBV18,NA,CASSPGTSGDLDTQYF,TGTGCCAGCTCACCCGGGACTAGCGGGGACTTGGATACGCAGTATTTT
TRBJ2-1,TRBD2,TRBV13,NA,CASSLRLAEWDEQFF,TGTGCCAGCAGCCTAAGACTAGCGGAGTGGGATGAGCAGTTCTTC
TRBJ2-7,TRBD2,TRBV7-9,NA,CASSRPTGLAYEQYF,TGTGCCAGCAGCCGGCCTACGGGACTAGCCTACGAGCAGTACTTC
TRBJ2-1,TRBD2,TRBV5-1,NA,CASSLAGGGGGNEQFF,TGCGCCAGCAGCTTGGCGGGTGGGGGGGGAGGCAATGAGCAGTTCTTC
TRBJ1-2,NA,TRBV5-6,NA,CASSFYRGGGYTF,TGTGCCAGCAGCTTTTATCGGGGGGGTGGCTACACCTTC
TRBJ2-2,NA,TRBV5-4,NA,CASSRQGNRELFF,TGTGCCAGCAGCCGTCAGGGGAACAGGGAGCTGTTTTTT
TRBJ1-1,NA,TRBV29-1,NA,CSVEGSQTGNTEAFF,TGCAGCGTTGAGGGATCACAGACAGGGAACACTGAAGCTTTCTTT
TRBJ2-3,TRBD1,TRBV6-4,NA,CASSDRLGTADTQYF,TGTGCCAGCAGTGACCGGCTTGGGACAGCAGATACGCAGTATTTT
TRBJ2-2,NA,TRBV12-1,once,CASSSPWRGTGELFF,TGTGCCAGCAGCTCTCCGTGGCGGGGTACCGGGGAGCTGTTTTTT
TRBJ2-3,NA,TRBV29-1,NA,CSVDISTDTQYF,TGCAGCGTTGATATTAGCACAGATACGCAGTATTTT
TRBJ2-2,TRBD1,TRBV28,NA,CASSLFLGTGFAGELFF,TGTGCCAGCAGTTTATTCCTCGGGACAGGTTTTGCCGGGGAGCTGTTTTTT
TRBJ2-4,NA,TRBV5-6,NA,CASSFIGLAKNIQYF,TGTGCCAGCAGCTTTATCGGACTAGCCAAAAACATTCAGTACTTC
TRBJ2-5,TRBD1,TRBV28,NA,CASSLGDRGLLETQYF,TGTGCCAGCAGTTTAGGGGACAGGGGGCTGTTGGAGACCCAGTACTTC
TRBJ2-7,NA,TRBV4-2,once,CASSQDSRGGASYEQYF,TGTGCCAGCAGCCAAGATTCGCGCGGGGGCGCCTCGTACGAGCAGTACTTC
TRBJ2-1,NA,TRBV4-3,NA,CASSQGLRNEQFF,TGCGCCAGCAGCCAAGGGTTGCGGAATGAGCAGTTCTTC
TRBJ2-3,NA,TRBV4-2,NA,CASSQELRERVPDTQYF,TGTGCCAGCAGCCAAGAATTACGGGAGCGGGTTCCGGATACGCAGTATTTT
TRBJ2-1,NA,TRBV25-1,NA,CASQGYNEQFF,TGTGCATCTCAGGGATACAATGAGCAGTTCTTC
TRBJ1-1,TRBD1,TRBV5-5,NA,CASSATGGGGAFF,TGTGCCAGCAGCGCTACAGGGGGAGGGGGCGCTTTCTTT
TRBJ2-3,NA,TRBV18,NA,CDSSPPRSLASTDTQYF,TGTGACAGCTCACCACCGCGTAGCCTTGCTAGCACAGATACGCAGTATTTT
TRBJ2-2,NA,TRBV4-3,NA,CASSHTGAGTGELFF,TGCGCCAGCAGCCACACGGGAGCGGGCACCGGGGAGCTGTTTTTT
TRBJ2-7,NA,TRBV18,NA,CASSPPILAGEQYF,TGTGCCAGCTCACCACCGATACTAGCCGGCGAGCAGTACTTC
TRBJ2-7,NA,TRBV5-1,NA,CASSLGPSQGSYEQYF,TGCGCCAGCAGCTTGGGCCCTTCCCAGGGCTCCTACGAGCAGTACTTC
TRBJ2-3,TRBD1,TRBV2,NA,CASSVGQGITDTQYF,TGTGCCAGCAGTGTTGGACAGGGTATAACAGATACGCAGTATTTT
TRBJ1-4,NA,TRBV14,NA,CASSHVRGTATNEKLFF,TGTGCCAGCAGCCATGTGAGAGGTACCGCAACTAATGAAAAACTGTTTTTT
TRBJ2-3,NA,TRBV28,few,CASSLGGGLAADTQYF,TGTGCCAGCAGTTTAGGGGGCGGGCTAGCGGCAGATACGCAGTATTTT
TRBJ1-1,NA,TRBV7-9,once,CASSLGGSKFTEAFF,TGTGCCAGCAGCTTAGGTGGTTCTAAATTCACTGAAGCTTTCTTT
TRBJ2-1,NA,TRBV9,NA,CASSEGGFDNEQFF,TGTGCCAGCAGTGAAGGGGGTTTCGACAATGAGCAGTTCTTC
TRBJ1-1,NA,TRBV15,NA,CATSRSRVENTEAFF,TGTGCCACCAGCAGGTCTCGGGTGGAGAACACTGAAGCTTTCTTT
TRBJ1-2,TRBD1,TRBV4-1,few,CASSQARGQNYGYTF,TGCGCCAGCAGCCAAGCGAGGGGGCAGAACTATGGCTACACCTTC
TRBJ2-7,TRBD1,TRBV5-6,NA,CASSFWDRRTYEQYF,TGTGCCAGCAGCTTTTGGGACAGGCGCACCTACGAGCAGTACTTC
TRBJ1-4,TRBD1,TRBV10-3,once,CATKQGPNEKLFF,TGTGCCACCAAACAGGGGCCTAATGAAAAACTGTTTTTT
TRBJ2-7,NA,TRBV6-6,NA,CASSYSRVTNSYEQYF,TGTGCCAGCAGTTACTCCAGGGTAACCAATTCCTACGAGCAGTACTTC
TRBJ1-1,TRBD1,TRBV5-1,NA,CASSSTGAPAFF,TGCGCCAGCAGCTCAACAGGGGCGCCGGCTTTCTTT
TRBJ1-4,NA,TRBV30,NA,CASHEYPATNEKLFF,TGTGCCTCACACGAATACCCCGCAACTAATGAAAAACTGTTTTTT
TRBJ2-3,TRBD1,TRBV6-4,NA,CASSDSQGAGDTQYF,TGTGCCAGCAGTGACTCCCAGGGGGCAGGTGATACGCAGTATTTT
TRBJ2-3,NA,TRBV29-1,NA,CSASQTGADTQYF,TGCAGTGCGAGTCAAACAGGAGCAGATACGCAGTATTTT
TRBJ1-4,TRBD1,TRBV14,NA,CASSRATGGIEKLFF,TGTGCCAGCAGCCGAGCGACAGGGGGCATTGAAAAACTGTTTTTT
TRBJ2-7,TRBD2,TRBV6-5,NA,CASAGTSLIVEQYF,TGTGCCAGCGCTGGGACTAGCCTCATAGTGGAGCAGTACTTC
TRBJ1-1,TRBD1,TRBV9,few,CASSVSSGTALNTEAFF,TGTGCCAGCAGCGTTAGCTCCGGGACAGCCTTGAACACTGAAGCTTTCTTT
TRBJ2-5,NA,TRBV10-3,NA,CAISDSRETQYF,TGTGCCATCAGTGATTCCAGAGAGACCCAGTACTTC
TRBJ2-3,TRBD2,TRBV2,NA,CASNGLAGGPGDTQYF,TGTGCCAGCAACGGACTAGCGGGAGGGCCGGGAGATACGCAGTATTTT
TRBJ2-2,NA,TRBV28,NA,CASGSGATNTGELFF,TGTGCCAGCGGCTCTGGGGCTACTAACACCGGGGAGCTGTTTTTT
TRBJ2-1,NA,TRBV7-8,NA,CASSLRGWDEQFF,TGTGCCAGCAGCTTAAGGGGGTGGGATGAGCAGTTCTTC
TRBJ2-7,TRBD2,TRBV7-2,once,CASRGLAGGPSSYEQYF,TGTGCCAGCAGGGGACTAGCGGGAGGCCCAAGCTCCTACGAGCAGTACTTC
TRBJ2-2,TRBD2,TRBV4-2,NA,CASSRGTSGSRELFF,TGTGCCAGCAGCCGGGGGACTAGCGGGAGCCGGGAGCTGTTTTTT
TRBJ2-1,TRBD2,TRBV5-1,NA,CASSWTSAHSYNEQFF,TGCGCCAGCAGCTGGACTAGCGCCCACTCCTACAATGAGCAGTTCTTC
TRBJ2-7,NA,TRBV6-1,once,CASSEHRDNSYEQYF,TGTGCCAGCAGTGAACACAGGGATAACTCCTACGAGCAGTACTTC
TRBJ1-1,TRBD1,TRBV10-3,NA,CAIRTGTENTEAFF,TGTGCCATCAGAACCGGGACAGAGAACACTGAAGCTTTCTTT
TRBJ2-7,TRBD2,TRBV9,NA,CASSVVSSGSAVEQYF,TGTGCCAGCAGCGTAGTTTCTAGCGGGAGTGCGGTCGAGCAGTACTTC
TRBJ1-5,NA,TRBV28,NA,CASSLQGRGNQPQHF,TGTGCCAGCAGTTTGCAGGGTAGGGGCAATCAGCCCCAGCATTTT
TRBJ1-2,NA,TRBV28,NA,CASSLFRSGYYGYTF,TGTGCCAGCAGTTTATTTCGGTCCGGGTACTATGGCTACACCTTC
TRBJ1-1,NA,TRBV18,NA,CASSEVGNTEAFF,TGTGCCAGCTCAGAGGTGGGGAACACTGAAGCTTTCTTT
TRBJ2-7,TRBD1,TRBV7-8,NA,CASSSLPGTGSIYEQYF,TGTGCCAGCAGCTCCCTTCCCGGGACAGGGTCAATCTACGAGCAGTACTTC
TRBJ2-7,NA,TRBV7-8,NA,CASSPHVSYEQYF,TGTGCCAGCAGCCCCCATGTGAGCTACGAGCAGTACTTC
TRBJ1-1,TRBD1,TRBV28,once,CASSLRTGLGTEAFF,TGTGCCAGCAGCCTAAGGACAGGGTTGGGCACTGAAGCTTTCTTT
TRBJ1-1,NA,TRBV28,few,CASSESGVSSEAFF,TGTGCCAGCAGTGAATCAGGGGTCTCCTCTGAAGCTTTCTTT
TRBJ2-5,TRBD1,TRBV6-1,NA,CASSAYRGQETQYF,TGTGCCAGCAGTGCATACAGGGGCCAAGAGACCCAGTACTTC
TRBJ2-7,TRBD2,TRBV28,once,CASSRTSGGTYEQYF,TGTGCCAGCAGTCGGACTAGCGGGGGCACCTACGAGCAGTACTTC
TRBJ2-1,NA,TRBV9,NA,CASSSQGYEQFF,TGTGCCAGCAGCTCACAGGGATATGAGCAGTTCTTC
TRBJ2-5,TRBD2,TRBV15,NA,CATRREIAGEETQYF,TGTGCCACCCGCAGAGAAATAGCGGGAGAGGAGACCCAGTACTTC